This passage covers 30 T cell receptor beta chains from one sample sequenced in a study of T cell responses to AZD1222 COVID-19 vaccine. Clones were read by immunoSEQ multiplex PCR, and TCRdb kept only the in-frame ones, dropping some. This sample has about 86,000 clones; nearly 90% occur once, and the top ten carry about 6%. The sample consisted of peripheral blood, taken on day 0 of AZD1222 vaccination. Source of these receptors: an adult in good health.

The V and J genes are TRBV27 and TRBJ1-4; 7 bases map to TRBD1. The ends lost 5 bases at V and 5 bases at J; junction bases unmatched: 20. The germline V gene has CDR1 MNHEY and CDR2 SMNVEV (reference sequence). The CDR3 is made up of 19 amino acids. The CDR3 protein is CASSPIRGIQGKLNEKLFF. DNA of the CDR3: TGTGCCAGCAGTCCGATAAGGGGGATACAGGGGAAGTTAAATGAAAAACTGTTTTTT.

The V gene is TRBV2, the J gene TRBJ2-7; D is undetermined. Trimming stripped 5 bases from V and 2 bases from J, with 10 bases between. The V gene's germline CDR1 is SNHLY and CDR2 FYNNEI. The CDR3 is 13 amino acids. CDR3 in DNA: TGTGCCAGCAGTTTAGGCTTTACCTACGAGCAGTACTTC. This translates into CASSLGFTYEQYF.

This chain links TRBV19 with TRBJ2-2, with D perhaps being TRBD1 or TRBD2 (5 bases each). The CDR3 length is 16 residues. Germline V gene data show CDR1 as LNHDA and CDR2 as SQIVND (reference sequence). Between the trimmed V and J ends, which lost 6 bases and 7 bases, there was a span of 21 bases. The CDR3: CASSRPGRGRIGELFF. The CDR3, as DNA: TGTGCCAGTAGCCGCCCGGGAAGGGGAAGAATCGGGGAGCTGTTTTTT.

The rearrangement joins TRBV24-1 to TRBJ2-1; unclear D gene. This CDR3 comprises 13 residues. Deletions cut 3 bases from V and 3 bases from J, with 5 bases between. Looked up from germline, CDR1 is KGHDR and CDR2 is SFDVKD. Here the CDR3 reads CATSDPHYNEQFF. The DNA for the CDR3 is TGTGCCACCAGTGATCCTCACTACAATGAGCAGTTCTTC.

J is TRBJ1-5 and V is TRBV19; no reliable D call. CDR3 length: 15 amino acids. The germline gives CDR1 LNHDA, CDR2 SQIVND (reference sequence). V gave up 7 bases and J gave up 0 bases, with 13 bases separating them. CDR3 coding DNA: TGTGCCAGTACCCTGAACTGGGATAGCAATCAGCCCCAGCATTTT. Amino acid sequence: CASTLNWDSNQPQHF.

This sequence joins TRBV3-1 (or the pseudogene TRBV3-2) and TRBJ2-2; TRBD1 matches 7 bases. Trimming removed 5 bases from V and 0 bases from J; junction bases left unmatched: 9. This CDR3 has 17 amino acids. CDR1 and CDR2 (germline): LGHDT, YNNKEL (reference sequence). CDR3 nucleotides: TGTGCCAGCAGCGGCCGGGACAGCGCCCCGAACACCGGGGAGCTGTTTTTT. It is translated as CASSGRDSAPNTGELFF.

This chain uses TRBV28 with TRBJ2-1; D is undetermined. There are 11 residues in the CDR3. Trimming shortened V by 4 bases and J by 4 bases, and 2 bases separated the two germline ends. Germline values: CDR1 MDHEN, CDR2 SYDVKM. This chain's CDR3 is CASSSYNEQFF. The CDR3 nucleotides are TGTGCCAGCAGTTCATACAATGAGCAGTTCTTC.

This chain connects TRBV29-1 to TRBJ2-7; D is possibly TRBD2 (6 bases). CDR3 size: 14 residues. The germline V and J ends were trimmed by 7 bases and 7 bases, with 23 bases remaining between them. The V gene's germline CDR1 is SQVTM and CDR2 ANQGSEA. The DNA of the CDR3 is TGCAGCGCCCTACTCGCGGGATTTATACGAGAGCAGTACTTC. Translating it yields CSALLAGFIREQYF.

This chain joins TRBV19 and TRBJ2-2; possibly TRBD1 for D (6 bases). With 2 bases removed from V and 4 bases from J, the gap between germline ends came to 11 bases. CDR3 length: 15 amino acids. Germline CDR1 LNHDA, CDR2 SQIVND (reference sequence). The DNA of the CDR3 is TGTGCCAGTAGTATATTGGGGGCAGCCACCGGGGAGCTGTTTTTT. This gives the protein CASSILGAATGELFF.

The rearrangement links TRBV27 to TRBJ1-4; D uncertain. The CDR3 is 15 amino acids. V was pared by 1 base and J by 8 bases, with 14 bases between. Germline V CDR1 and CDR2: MNHEY, SMNVEV (reference sequence). CDR3 protein: CASSLYRSPGEKLFF. CDR3 nucleotide sequence: TGTGCCAGCAGTTTATATAGGTCACCCGGGGAAAAACTGTTTTTT.

The rearrangement joins TRBV28 to TRBJ2-2; D gene ambiguous. Trimming removed 2 bases from V and 0 bases from J, with 10 bases in between. The CDR3 sequence is 16 residues long. Per the germline V gene, CDR1 is MDHEN and CDR2 is SYDVKM. The CDR3: CASSLGLQSNTGELFF. CDR3 in DNA: TGTGCCAGCAGTTTAGGCCTTCAGTCGAACACCGGGGAGCTGTTTTTT.

The chain carries TRBV7-9 and TRBJ2-1; 9 bases map to TRBD2. Germline lookup yields CDR1 SEHNR and CDR2 FQNEAQ (reference sequence). Unmatched junction bases numbered 8, after V lost 5 bases and J lost 3 bases. The CDR3 has 16 residues. The CDR3 here is CASSPRTSGYYNEQFF. The CDR3 region has the DNA TGTGCCAGCAGCCCGCGCACTAGCGGGTACTACAATGAGCAGTTCTTC. The whole variable domain, filled in from reference TRBV7-9 and TRBJ2-1, reads DTGVSQNPRHKITKRGQNVTFRCDPISEHNRLYWYRQTLGQGPEFLTYFQNEAQLEKSRLLSDRFSAERPKGSFSTLEIQRTEQGDSAMYLCASSPRTSGYYNEQFFGPGTRLTVL.

V and J are TRBV4-3 and TRBJ2-1; D might be TRBD2 (5 bases). CDR3 length: 15 amino acids. V was pared by 0 bases and J by 3 bases, with 9 bases between. The germline V gene has CDR1 LGHNA and CDR2 YSLEER. The CDR3 DNA follows: TGCGCCAGCAGCCAAGATGCTAGCAGCTACAATGAGCAGTTCTTC. Amino acid sequence: CASSQDASSYNEQFF.

The V call is TRBV5-1, the J call TRBJ1-5; a weak D match, TRBD1 (6 bases). The CDR3 is 14 residues long. The V end was cut by 4 bases, the J end by 3 bases, with 11 bases between. The germline CDR1 and CDR2 sequences are SGHRS and YFSETQ. CDR3 sequence: CASSATGNNQPQHF. The DNA of the CDR3 is TGCGCCAGCAGCGCTACAGGGAACAATCAGCCCCAGCATTTT. Variable domain in full (rest from reference TRBV5-1 and TRBJ1-5): KAGVTQTPRYLIKTRGQQVTLSCSPISGHRSVSWYQQTPGQGLQFLFEYFSETQRNKGNFPGRFSGRQFSNSRSEMNVSTLELGDSALYLCASSATGNNQPQHFGDGTRLSIL.

The chain is built from TRBV19 and TRBJ2-2; the match to TRBD2 covers 11 bases. This CDR3 region has 15 residues. From germline, CDR1 is LNHDA and CDR2 SQIVND (reference sequence). Germline trimming cut 9 bases from V and 0 bases from J; bases unmatched to any gene: 3. The CDR3 coding sequence is TGTGCCAGCCAGGGACTAGCGGCGAACACCGGGGAGCTGTTTTTT. Its protein is CASQGLAANTGELFF.

This chain connects TRBV27 to TRBJ2-7; tentative D call: TRBD1 (5 bases). V lost 0 bases and J lost 2, with 8 bases in between. CDR1 is MNHEY, CDR2 SMNVEV, per germline (reference sequence). The CDR3 spans 14 residues. The CDR3 region is CASSLSGATYEQYF. CDR3 in DNA: TGTGCCAGCAGTTTATCTGGGGCGACCTACGAGCAGTACTTC.

The chain employs TRBV19 and TRBJ1-5; D not certain. V dropped 3 bases and J dropped 4 bases, with 4 bases sitting between them. Germline CDR1 is LNHDA and CDR2 is SQIVND (reference sequence). The CDR3 totals 12 residues. The CDR3 region is CASSIQNQPQHF. For the CDR3, the DNA is TGTGCCAGTAGTATCCAGAATCAGCCCCAGCATTTT.

The V call is TRBV30, the J call TRBJ2-4, with TRBD2 matching over 14 bases. This CDR3 spans 19 amino acids. Trimming cost V 3 bases and J 0 bases; bases outside gene matches: 10. Germline V CDR1 and CDR2: GTSNPN, SVGIG (reference sequence). The CDR3 protein is CAWSRRLAGGPLAKNIQYF. The CDR3 nucleotides read TGTGCCTGGAGCCGCAGACTAGCGGGAGGGCCCCTAGCCAAAAACATTCAGTACTTC.

V is TRBV15 and J is TRBJ1-2; tentatively, D is TRBD1 (6 bases). CDR1 and CDR2 (germline): LNHNV, YYDKDF (reference sequence). The V and J ends lost 3 bases and 8 bases respectively, with 28 bases between them. The CDR3 is made up of 18 amino acids. DNA of the CDR3: TGTGCCACCAGCAGCAACCCCGGATGGGGGGCTGCTAGGGGAGGCTACACCTTC. Protein product: CATSSNPGWGAARGGYTF.

The chain joins TRBV5-1 to TRBJ1-2, with D possibly TRBD1 on 5 matching bases. Trimming shortened V by 4 bases and J by 1 base, and 11 bases separated the two germline ends. Germline CDR1 and CDR2: SGHRS and YFSETQ. The CDR3 contains 14 residues. The CDR3 DNA is TGCGCCAGCAGCGAATCGGGGCTTAACTATGGCTACACCTTC. It specifies CASSESGLNYGYTF.

J is TRBJ2-7 and V is TRBV6-5; D call uncertain. The CDR3 loop spans 15 amino acids. In germline, CDR1 is MNHEY, CDR2 SVGAGI. The V gene lost 4 bases and the J gene lost 3 bases, with 16 bases spanning the gap. The CDR3 DNA is TGTGCCAGCAGTTTAAGGCCCTATCCGGACTACGAGCAGTACTTC. Protein: CASSLRPYPDYEQYF.

The chain recombines TRBV7-8 with TRBJ1-1, with a weak D call TRBD1 (5 bases). CDR1 and CDR2 from the germline V gene are SGHVS and FQNEAQ. The CDR3 runs to 14 residues. Trimming cost V 6 bases and J 3 bases, with 14 bases left between them. The CDR3 DNA is TGTGCCAGCAGGGGCCGGGGGATGGACACTGAAGCTTTCTTT. Encoded protein: CASRGRGMDTEAFF.

The CDR3 loop reads CASSLVSSIYEQYF. CDR3 nucleotide sequence: TGTGCCAGCAGCTTAGTGAGTTCTATCTACGAGCAGTACTTC. The chain combines TRBV7-9 with TRBJ2-7, with no clear D. The CDR3 is 14 residues long. CDR1 is SEHNR and CDR2 is FQNEAQ in the germline V gene (reference sequence). V was pared by 1 base and J by 3 bases, with 10 bases between. The full variable domain, in which reference TRBV7-9 and TRBJ2-7 provide the parts outside the CDR3, is DTGVSQNPRHKITKRGQNVTFRCDPISEHNRLYWYRQTLGQGPEFLTYFQNEAQLEKSRLLSDRFSAERPKGSFSTLEIQRTEQGDSAMYLCASSLVSSIYEQYFGPGTRLTVT.

This sequence joins TRBV6-5 and TRBJ2-7, with 9 bases that match TRBD2. Per germline, CDR1 MNHEY and CDR2 SVGAGI. V trimming: 6 bases; J trimming: 2 bases; junction bases outside the gene matches: 8. This CDR3 comprises 15 residues. This CDR3 reads CASRRSSGATYEQYF. CDR3 bases: TGTGCCAGCAGGCGATCTAGCGGGGCAACCTACGAGCAGTACTTC.

This rearrangement joins TRBV19 to TRBJ1-5, with 8 bases identical to TRBD1. The germline gives CDR1 LNHDA, CDR2 SQIVND (reference sequence). V trimming: 7 bases; J trimming: 2 bases; junction bases outside the gene matches: 7. The CDR3 extends over 15 amino acids. The CDR3, as DNA: TGTGCCAGTAAGGACAGGGATCATGGCAATCAGCCCCAGCATTTT. This codes for CASKDRDHGNQPQHF.

This clone was seen a single time. The chain employs TRBV5-1 and TRBJ2-7, with D uncertain. V was cut by 4 bases and J by 0 bases, with 5 bases left in between. The germline V gene encodes CDR1 SGHRS and CDR2 YFSETQ. The CDR3 is 12 amino acids. In DNA form, the CDR3 reads TGCGCCAGCAGCCCCCCCTCCTACGAGCAGTACTTC. It is translated as CASSPPSYEQYF.

The gene calls are TRBV3-1 (or the pseudogene TRBV3-2) and TRBJ1-3, with D perhaps TRBD1 (5 bases). Germline V gene sequence: CDR1 LGHDT, CDR2 YNNKEL (reference sequence). The V gene lost 5 bases and the J gene lost 7 bases, with 12 bases spanning the gap. CDR3 length: 13 amino acids. This CDR3 is CASSTFGGNTIYF. In nucleotides, the CDR3 is TGTGCCAGCAGCACGTTCGGGGGGAACACCATATATTTT.

This CDR3 reads CAVRDRGLNTEAFF. CDR3 bases: TGTGCCGTCCGGGACAGGGGGCTGAACACTGAAGCTTTCTTT. V gene TRBV10-3 combines with J gene TRBJ1-1; 12 bases map to TRBD1. The V gene's germline CDR1 is ENHRY and CDR2 SYGVKD. The V gene end was trimmed by 11 bases and the J gene end by 0 bases; junction bases not matched to a gene: 4. The CDR3 covers 14 residues.

CDR3 DNA sequence: TGTGCCAGCAGGGTAGCAGGCGGGGCTCAAGAGACCCAGTACTTC. This gives the protein CASRVAGGAQETQYF. V and J are TRBV6-5 and TRBJ2-5, with D possibly matching TRBD2 (6 bases). This CDR3 is built from 15 residues. Trimming removed 6 bases from V and 2 bases from J, with 16 bases in between. CDR1 and CDR2 from the germline V gene are MNHEY and SVGAGI.

The genes are TRBV7-3 and TRBJ2-7; 10 bases are shared with TRBD2. CDR3 length equals 17 residues. Trimming at V came to 3 bases and at J to 1 base, leaving 9 bases not matched to a gene. Germline CDR1 is SGHTA and CDR2 is FQGTGA. In DNA form, the CDR3 reads TGTGCCAGCAGCTTGAGGGGGCGAGCGGGAGGGTCCTACGAGCAGTACTTC. Residues: CASSLRGRAGGSYEQYF.